Sequencing of this T cell receptor beta chain was carried out in a study of shared clonotypes between healthy human individuals. Here immunoSEQ multiplex PCR was the method, and the copy in TCRdb shows in-frame clones only, minus some. The data hold over a million clones, with over 95% observed a single time. The CDR3 is 14 residues long. V was trimmed by 7 bases and J by 3 bases, leaving 16 bases between them. Germline assignment: CDR1 MNHNY and CDR2 SVGAGI (reference sequence). The J gene is TRBJ2-7, the V gene TRBV6-6; D is perhaps TRBD2 (6 bases). Specimen: naive CD4+ T cells sorted from blood. Subset in this sample: CD45RA+ positively selected. The TCR sequence derives from a man aged 25 to 40 in good health. The CDR3: CASTRYLGGYEQYF. CDR3 DNA sequence: TGTGCCAGCACGAGGTACCTCGGGGGCTACGAGCAGTACTTC.